This T cell receptor beta chain stems from a study of preoperative IRX-2 immunotherapy in early breast cancer. Treatment in this sample: preoperative locoregional IRX-2 cytokine immunotherapy. Preoperative locoregional IRX-2 cytokine immunotherapy was tested in the phase Ib source study. Some clones are missing from TCRdb's copy, which holds only in-frame ones; the method was immunoSEQ multiplex PCR. The data show approximately 44,000 clones, with approximately 95% seen just once and around 1.5% held by the top ten. The receptor's source is a human donor with breast cancer. The source material was tumor tissue, sampled after IRX-2 immunotherapy.

Written as DNA, the CDR3 is TGTGCCAGCAGCTCTAGCACAGATACGCAGTATTTT. Protein: CASSSSTDTQYF. The chain uses TRBV7-2 and TRBJ2-3; D gene uncertain. Germline loops: CDR1 SGHTA, CDR2 FQGNSA. There are 12 residues in the CDR3. V was cut by 4 bases and J by 0 bases, with 2 bases left in between.